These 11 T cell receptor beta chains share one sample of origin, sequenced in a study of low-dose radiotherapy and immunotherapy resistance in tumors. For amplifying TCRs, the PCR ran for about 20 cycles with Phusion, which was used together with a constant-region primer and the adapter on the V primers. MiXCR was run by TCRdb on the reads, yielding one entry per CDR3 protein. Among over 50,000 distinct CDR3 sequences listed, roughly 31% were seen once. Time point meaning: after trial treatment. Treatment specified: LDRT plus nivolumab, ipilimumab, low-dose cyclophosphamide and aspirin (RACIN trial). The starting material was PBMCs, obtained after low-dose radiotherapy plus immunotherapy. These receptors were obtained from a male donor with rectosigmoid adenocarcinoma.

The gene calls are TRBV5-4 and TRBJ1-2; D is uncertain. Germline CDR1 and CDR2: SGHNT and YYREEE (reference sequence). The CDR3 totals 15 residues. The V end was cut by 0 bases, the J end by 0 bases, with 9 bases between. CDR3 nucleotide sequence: TGTGCCAGCAGCTTGGAGAGCAAAGCTAACTATGGCTACACCTTC. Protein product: CASSLESKANYGYTF.

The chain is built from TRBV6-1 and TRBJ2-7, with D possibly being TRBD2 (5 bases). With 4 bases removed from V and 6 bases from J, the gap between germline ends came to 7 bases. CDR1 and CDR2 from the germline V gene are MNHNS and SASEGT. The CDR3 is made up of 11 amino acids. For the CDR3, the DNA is TGTGCCAGCAGTGGGCGGGTCGAGCAGTACTTC. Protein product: CASSGRVEQYF.

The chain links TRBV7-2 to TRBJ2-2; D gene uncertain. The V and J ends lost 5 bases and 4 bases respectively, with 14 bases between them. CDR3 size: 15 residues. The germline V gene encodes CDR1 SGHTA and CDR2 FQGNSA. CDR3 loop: CASSAFSQPTGELFF. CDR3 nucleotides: TGTGCCAGCAGCGCCTTCTCACAACCCACCGGGGAGCTGTTTTTT.

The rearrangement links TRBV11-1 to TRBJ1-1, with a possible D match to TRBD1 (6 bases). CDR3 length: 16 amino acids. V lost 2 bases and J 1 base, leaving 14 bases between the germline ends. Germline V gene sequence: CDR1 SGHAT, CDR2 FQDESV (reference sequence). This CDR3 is CASSLWGAGENTEAFF. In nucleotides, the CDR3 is TGTGCCAGCAGCTTATGGGGGGCAGGTGAGAACACTGAAGCTTTCTTT.

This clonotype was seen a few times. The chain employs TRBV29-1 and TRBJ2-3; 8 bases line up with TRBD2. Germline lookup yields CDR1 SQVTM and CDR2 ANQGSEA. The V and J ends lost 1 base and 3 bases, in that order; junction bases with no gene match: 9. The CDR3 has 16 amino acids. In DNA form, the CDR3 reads TGCAGCGTTGAAGGAGAGGCACTAGCGGTAACAGATACGCAGTATTTT. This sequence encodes CSVEGEALAVTDTQYF.

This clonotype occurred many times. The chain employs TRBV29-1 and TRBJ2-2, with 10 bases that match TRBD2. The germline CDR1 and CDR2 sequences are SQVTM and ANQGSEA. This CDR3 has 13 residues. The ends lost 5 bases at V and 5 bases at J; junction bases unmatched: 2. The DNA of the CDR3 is TGCAGCGTTAGCGGGAGGGGGACCGGGGAGCTGTTTTTT. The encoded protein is CSVSGRGTGELFF.

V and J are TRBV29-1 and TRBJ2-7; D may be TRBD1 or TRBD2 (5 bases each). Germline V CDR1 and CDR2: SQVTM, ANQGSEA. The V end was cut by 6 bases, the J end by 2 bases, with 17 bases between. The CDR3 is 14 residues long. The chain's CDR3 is CSVSRGVAPYEQYF. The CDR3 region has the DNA TGCAGCGTGAGCCGGGGCGTAGCCCCCTACGAGCAGTACTTC.

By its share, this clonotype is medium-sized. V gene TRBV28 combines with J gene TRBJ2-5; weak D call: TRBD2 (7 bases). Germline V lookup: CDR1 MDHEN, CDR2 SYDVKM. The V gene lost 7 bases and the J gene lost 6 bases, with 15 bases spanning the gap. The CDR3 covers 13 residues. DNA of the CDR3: TGTGCCAGCACCCCGGGGGGCGCGCAGACCCAGTACTTC. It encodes CASTPGGAQTQYF.

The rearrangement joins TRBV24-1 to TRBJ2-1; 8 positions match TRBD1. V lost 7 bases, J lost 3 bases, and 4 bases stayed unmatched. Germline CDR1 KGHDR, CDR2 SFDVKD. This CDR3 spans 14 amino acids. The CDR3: CATRGTGFYNEQFF. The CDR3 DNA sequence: TGTGCCACCAGGGGGACAGGATTCTACAATGAGCAGTTCTTC.

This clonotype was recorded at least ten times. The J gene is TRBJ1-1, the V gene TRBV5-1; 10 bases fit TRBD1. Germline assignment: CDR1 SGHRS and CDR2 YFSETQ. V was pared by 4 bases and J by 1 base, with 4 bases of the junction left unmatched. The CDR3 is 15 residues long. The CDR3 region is CASSTRQGANTEAFF. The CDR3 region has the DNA TGCGCCAGCAGCACTCGACAGGGGGCGAACACTGAAGCTTTCTTT.

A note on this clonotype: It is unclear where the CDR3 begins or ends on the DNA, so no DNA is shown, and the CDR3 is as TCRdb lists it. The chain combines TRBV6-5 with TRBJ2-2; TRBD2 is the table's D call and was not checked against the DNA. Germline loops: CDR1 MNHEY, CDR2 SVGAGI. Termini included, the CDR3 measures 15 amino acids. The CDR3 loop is CASSRLALTGELFFF.